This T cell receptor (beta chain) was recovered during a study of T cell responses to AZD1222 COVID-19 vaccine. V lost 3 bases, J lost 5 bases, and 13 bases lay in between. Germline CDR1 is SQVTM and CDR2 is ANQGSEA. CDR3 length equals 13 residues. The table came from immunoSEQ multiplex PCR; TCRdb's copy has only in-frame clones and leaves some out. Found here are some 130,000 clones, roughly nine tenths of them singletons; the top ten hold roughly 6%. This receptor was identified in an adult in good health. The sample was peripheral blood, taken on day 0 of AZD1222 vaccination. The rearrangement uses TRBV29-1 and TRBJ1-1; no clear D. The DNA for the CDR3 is TGCAGCGTTGATTGGGGATGGGGAACTGAAGCTTTCTTT. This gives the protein CSVDWGWGTEAFF.